This T cell receptor (beta chain) is drawn from a study of blood T cell repertoires in COVID-19. Across the whole study: Material from acute and convalescent COVID-19 was sourced from the United States, Italy and Spain. Sources were T cells, B-cell-depleted T cells, or PBMCs; the material itself was cDNA or gDNA.

Per the original methods: Counts of nucleated cells, estimated from reference gene primer amplification, were obtained. Data came from immunoSEQ multiplex PCR; TCRdb stores just in-frame clones and leaves some out. The DNA was the basis for D and trimming; V, J and clone size are from that table. The sample shows about 110,000 clones, less than 85% of them seen only once. The origin of this receptor is a woman aged 35 to 49 with acute or convalescent COVID-19. What was sequenced was peripheral blood.

The CDR3 bases are TGTGCCAGCAGTCCGCAGGGGGCAGGAGGCTACACCTTC. It codes for CASSPQGAGGYTF. This chain joins TRBV27 and TRBJ1-2, with 8 bases lining up with TRBD1. This CDR3 is 13 amino acids long. The germline gives CDR1 MNHEY, CDR2 SMNVEV (reference sequence). Trimming cost V 5 bases and J 8 bases; bases outside gene matches: 7.